The clone carrying this T cell receptor (beta chain) was counted once. Its specificity is not known. The germline V gene encodes CDR1 LNHDA and CDR2 SQIVND (reference sequence). The CDR3 runs to 14 residues. The V end lost 2 bases, the J end lost 5 bases, and 11 bases lay between the germline ends. The data were taken from a study of CD8 T cells in ankylosing spondylitis. The study, taken as a whole, reports: Reactive arthritis synovial fluid and blood previously showed some of these motif variants. A TCR beta motif of several highly homologous variants seemed to mark ankylosing spondylitis blood. It was reported that disease-linked clones were significantly enriched in matched ankylosing spondylitis synovial fluid.

A single record per CDR3 protein comes from TCRdb applying MiXCR to the 5' RACE reads. The table has hundreds of thousands of distinct CDR3 sequences, more than 25% seen once. This rearrangement joins TRBV19 to TRBJ2-3; D is unclear. The TCR originated in a male donor with ankylosing spondylitis. Material: blood, either unsorted or a sorted T cell fraction (not recorded which). The CDR3 is CASSISYRRDTQYF. Written as DNA, the CDR3 is TGTGCCAGTAGTATATCATACCGGCGAGATACGCAGTATTTT.